This is a list of T cell receptor beta chains from one sample in a study of T-cell memory formation after mild COVID-19. TCRdb re-analysed the 5' RACE reads in MiXCR, keeping a single row per CDR3 protein. Of around 340,000 distinct CDR3 sequences listed, over 20% were seen once; the top ten hold roughly an eighth. Sequencing used PBMCs or a T cell subset sorted from them (not recorded which). These receptors were taken from an adult woman who had mild COVID-19 (a few samples of this study predate the infection). Cell type and time point are not known. CDR3s include the opening cysteine and the closing phenylalanine or tryptophan. Each record gives: D gene, J gene, clone size, V gene, CDR3 DNA, CDR3 protein. D genes are given only for firm matches. For some rows the clone size is stated as once, few or many, or as a class when expanded; others skip it.

- TRBJ1-2 few TRBV7-2 TGTGCCAGCAGCCCCTGGACAGCGAACTATGGCTACACCTTC CASSPWTANYGYTF
- TRBJ1-5 - TRBV7-6 TGTGCCAGCAGCACGGGGGTGGGGGATCAGCCCCAGCATTTT CASSTGVGDQPQHF
TRBD2 TRBJ2-7 few TRBV2 TGTGCCATAGCGGGAGAGTACAACGAGCAGTACTTC CAIAGEYNEQYF
- TRBJ1-6 few TRBV7-9 TGTGCCAGCAGCCAGAGGGGGGGACGATCCCGCTCCTATAATTCACCCCTCCACTTT CASSQRGGRSRSYNSPLHF
- TRBJ2-7 few TRBV27 TGTGCCAGCAGTTTATGGGCTAGCGCTTACCGCTCCTACGAGCAGTACTTC CASSLWASAYRSYEQYF
- TRBJ2-1 few TRBV29-1 TGCAGCTTAAACAGGGTCTACAATGAGCAGTTCTTC CSLNRVYNEQFF
- TRBJ1-2 few TRBV20-1 TGCAGTGCCAGCAAGGACGGCGATTCCTATGGCTACACCTTC CSASKDGDSYGYTF
TRBD1 TRBJ2-7 - TRBV15 TGTGCCACCAGCGCCGGGACAGGCGCGAACGAGCAGTACTTC CATSAGTGANEQYF
- TRBJ2-3 - TRBV24-1 TGTGCCACCAGTGAAGAGGGGGGACCTACAGATACGCAGTATTTT CATSEEGGPTDTQYF
- TRBJ2-3 - TRBV18 TGTGCCAGCTCACCAGGACAACCCACAGATACGCAGTATTTT CASSPGQPTDTQYF
- TRBJ1-2 - TRBV30 TGTGCCTGCCCAAGGCAGGACACGCAAGGCTATGGCTACACCTTC CACPRQDTQGYGYTF
- TRBJ2-2 - TRBV4-1 TGCGCCAGCAGCCAACGGACAATACGATCCGGGGAGCTGTTTTTT CASSQRTIRSGELFF
TRBD1 TRBJ1-5 once TRBV7-2 TGTGCCAGCAGCTCAAGGACAGGGGACAATCAGCCCCGGCATTTT CASSSRTGDNQPRHF
TRBD2 TRBJ2-7 few TRBV20-1 TGCAGTGCTCCTAGCGGGAGGGCCCCCGAGCAGTACTTC CSAPSGRAPEQYF
- TRBJ2-2 few TRBV29-1 TGCAGCGTCCCCGGGTTCAACACCGGGGAGCTGTTTTTT CSVPGFNTGELFF
TRBD1 TRBJ2-1 - TRBV20-1 TGCAGTGCTCACGAGACAGGGGGCTGGTTGGGTTCCTACAATGAGCAGTTCTTC CSAHETGGWLGSYNEQFF
TRBD2 TRBJ2-1 many TRBV7-2 TGTGCCAGCAGCCCTCATAGCGGGGGAAGCTCCTACAATGAGCAGTTCTTC CASSPHSGGSSYNEQFF
- TRBJ2-2 few TRBV7-6 TGTGCCAGCGGAGAAACCTTTATCGGGGAGCTGTTTTTT CASGETFIGELFF
TRBD1 TRBJ2-5 few TRBV5-1 TGCGCCAGCAGCGACGGACAGGGGAAGACCCAGTACTTC CASSDGQGKTQYF
- TRBJ2-2 many TRBV9 TGTGCCAGCAGCGTAGGGGGGGCCGGGGAGCTGTTTTTT CASSVGGAGELFF
TRBD1 TRBJ2-2 - TRBV12-3/TRBV12-4 TGTGCCAGCAGCACCTCCCCCGGGACAGGGGCCGCGATGGGCGGGGAGCTGTTTTTT CASSTSPGTGAAMGGELFF
- TRBJ2-1 few TRBV3-1 TGTGCCAGCAGCTCCTTTGTGAATGAGCAGTTCTTC CASSSFVNEQFF
TRBD2 TRBJ2-1 few TRBV11-3 TGTGCCAGCAGCTTTTTGACTAGCGGGAGAAATGAGCAGTTCTTC CASSFLTSGRNEQFF
TRBD2 TRBJ2-7 - TRBV27 TGTGCCAGCAGTATGACTAGCGGGCAGTACGAGCAGTACTTC CASSMTSGQYEQYF
- TRBJ1-1 few TRBV7-3 TGTGCCAGCAGCTTACAGGGAAAAGGGACTGAAGCTTTCTTT CASSLQGKGTEAFF
TRBD2 TRBJ2-7 few TRBV7-8 TGTGCCACGGGACTAGCGGGGGCTTACGAGCAGTACTTC CATGLAGAYEQYF
TRBD1 TRBJ1-1 once TRBV5-1 TGCGCCAGCAGCGGGCCGACAGGGTTGAGCACTGAAGCTTTCTTT CASSGPTGLSTEAFF
TRBD2 TRBJ2-1 few TRBV15 TGTGCCACCAGCAGAGATCGGTTGAGGCCGACTAGCGGGCGAAAGGGCTCCTACAATGAGCAGTTCTTC CATSRDRLRPTSGRKGSYNEQFF
TRBD2 TRBJ2-2 few TRBV12-3/TRBV12-4 TGTGCCAGCAAACTAGCGGGAGTATCTGGGGAGCTGTTTTTT CASKLAGVSGELFF
TRBD2 TRBJ2-7 few TRBV12-3/TRBV12-4 TGTGCCAGCAGTCTACTCGGACTAGCGGGAGGTAGTGAGCAGTACTTC CASSLLGLAGGSEQYF
- TRBJ2-1 - TRBV24-1 TGTGCCACCAGTGATTTGAGTGAGACAGCCTCCTACAATGAGCAGTTCTTC CATSDLSETASYNEQFF
- TRBJ1-2 few TRBV7-9 TGTGCCAGCAGCTTAGACATCTTGGGCTATGGCTACACCTTC CASSLDILGYGYTF
- TRBJ2-1 few TRBV2 TGTGCCAGCAGGCTTGGGGAGGGGGCGAATGAGCAGTTCTTC CASRLGEGANEQFF
TRBD2 TRBJ2-3 - TRBV24-1 TGTGCCACCAGTGCCCTAGCGGAGGGGACAGATACGCAGTATTTT CATSALAEGTDTQYF
TRBD1 TRBJ2-2 - TRBV4-2 TGTGCCAGCAGCCAAGCAGGGGGCAACACCGGGGAGCTGATTTTT CASSQAGGNTGELIF
TRBD1 TRBJ2-7 few TRBV9 TGTGCCAGCTCTCCGACAGGGGTCTTCTCCTACGAGCAGTACTTC CASSPTGVFSYEQYF
TRBD1 TRBJ2-7 - TRBV5-4 TGTGCCAGCAGCCCCCGGGACAGGCCCTACGAGCAGTACTTC CASSPRDRPYEQYF
TRBD2 TRBJ2-7 few TRBV7-9 TGTGCCAGCAGCTTAGCCGGGACTAGCTTCCACGAGCAGTACTTC CASSLAGTSFHEQYF
TRBD1 TRBJ1-5 - TRBV24-1 TGTGCCACCAGCAAGGGGACAGGGCCCTCCGGCAATCAGCCCCAGCATTTT CATSKGTGPSGNQPQHF
- TRBJ2-5 - TRBV7-6 TGTGCCAGCAGCTTAGTCTTCGGGGCGGGAATAGAGACCCAGTACTTC CASSLVFGAGIETQYF
- TRBJ2-2 - TRBV12-3/TRBV12-4 TGTGCCAGCAGTTTACTAGCGAGGACCGGGGAGCTGTTTTTT CASSLLARTGELFF
- TRBJ1-1 few TRBV29-1 TGCAGCGTCGCTGACAGGCAGGCTTTCTTT CSVADRQAFF
TRBD1 TRBJ2-7 - TRBV12-3/TRBV12-4 TGTGCCAGCAGTTGGACAGGCAAAACCTACGAGCAGTACTTC CASSWTGKTYEQYF
TRBD1 TRBJ1-2 - TRBV11-2 TGTGCCAGCAGCCCCACGACAGGGGGCCGGGGCTACACCTTC CASSPTTGGRGYTF
- TRBJ2-5 - TRBV4-2 TGTGCCAGCAGCCAAGGCCCCGACCCGGGGACCCAGTACTTC CASSQGPDPGTQYF
TRBD2 TRBJ2-3 few TRBV20-1 TGCAGTGCTAGAAGACTAGCGAGCACAGATACGCAGTATTTT CSARRLASTDTQYF
TRBD2 TRBJ2-7 few TRBV10-3 TGTGCCATCAGTGAGGCGACACAGGCCGGGACTAGCCCGCATGGGTACGAGCAGTACTTC CAISEATQAGTSPHGYEQYF
TRBD1 TRBJ2-2 many TRBV12-3/TRBV12-4 TGTGCCAGCAGCCGAGTGACGACAGGGATGACGGCCGGGGAGCTGTTTTTT CASSRVTTGMTAGELFF